The 27 T cell receptor beta chains below were found in one sample sequenced in a study of T cell responses to AZD1222 COVID-19 vaccine. Libraries were prepared by immunoSEQ multiplex PCR; TCRdb keeps only in-frame clonotypes and omits some of them. The sample carries 140,000 to 150,000 clones, 82% recorded once. The starting material was peripheral blood, obtained on day 0 of MenACWY control vaccination. Receptors originate from an adult in good health.

The chain is built from TRBV18 and TRBJ1-2; 12 nucleotides line up with TRBD1. The junction had 5 bases not matched to a gene; V was cut back by 5 bases and J by 4 bases. CDR1 is KGHSH and CDR2 is LQKENI in the germline V gene. The CDR3 has 15 amino acids. CDR3 bases: TGTGCCAGCTCAAAACCGGGACAGGGGGCCTATGGCTACACCTTC. It codes for CASSKPGQGAYGYTF. Full variable domain (rest looked up from reference TRBV18 and TRBJ1-2): NAGVMQNPRHLVRRRGQEARLRCSPMKGHSHVYWYRQLPEEGLKFMVYLQKENIIDESGMPKERFSAEFPKEGPSILRIQQVVRGDSAAYFCASSKPGQGAYGYTFGSGTRLTVV.

The rearrangement uses TRBV18 and TRBJ1-6; weak D call: TRBD1 (5 bases). The germline gives CDR1 KGHSH, CDR2 LQKENI. V was clipped by 3 bases and J by 13 bases, with 13 bases between them. The CDR3 extends over 13 amino acids. The CDR3 loop reads CASSPGPIAPLHF. CDR3 DNA sequence: TGTGCCAGCTCACCGGGACCGATCGCGCCCCTCCACTTT.

The rearrangement links TRBV5-6 to TRBJ2-3; no clear D. CDR3 length: 12 amino acids. The germline V and J ends were trimmed by 0 bases and 2 bases, with 1 base remaining between them. Looked up from germline, CDR1 is SGHDT and CDR2 is YYEEEE. The CDR3 here is CASSLVTDTQYF. CDR3 coding DNA: TGTGCCAGCAGCTTGGTCACAGATACGCAGTATTTT.

This chain links TRBV5-1 with TRBJ2-4, with TRBD1 matching over 10 bases. CDR1 and CDR2 (germline): SGHRS, YFSETQ. With 0 bases clipped from V and 0 bases from J, the junction kept 9 bases outside the gene matches. The CDR3 is made up of 19 amino acids. This chain's CDR3 is CASSLAGTGDRVAKNIQYF. The CDR3 nucleotides are TGCGCCAGCAGCTTGGCCGGGACAGGGGACCGGGTAGCCAAAAACATTCAGTACTTC. Looking up the rest from reference TRBV5-1 and TRBJ2-4 gives the full variable domain: KAGVTQTPRYLIKTRGQQVTLSCSPISGHRSVSWYQQTPGQGLQFLFEYFSETQRNKGNFPGRFSGRQFSNSRSEMNVSTLELGDSALYLCASSLAGTGDRVAKNIQYFGAGTRLSVL.

The rearrangement links TRBV4-2 to TRBJ2-1, with 11 bases lining up with TRBD2. Germline V gene sequence: CDR1 LGHNA, CDR2 YNFKEQ. V lost 4 bases and J lost 4; bases outside the gene matches: 15. The CDR3 extends over 19 amino acids. Written as DNA, the CDR3 is TGTGCCAGCAGCCCACGGGAAGCTAGCGGGGGGCGGACTTACAATGAGCAGTTCTTC. Protein: CASSPREASGGRTYNEQFF.

This rearrangement joins TRBV2 to TRBJ2-3; 11 nucleotides line up with TRBD2. The junction had 6 bases not matched to a gene; V was cut back by 6 bases and J by 1 base. This CDR3 comprises 16 residues. CDR1 and CDR2 (germline): SNHLY, FYNNEI. The CDR3 nucleotides are TGTGCCAGCAGAAGAACTAGCGGGGGCCGCACAGATACGCAGTATTTT. It encodes CASRRTSGGRTDTQYF.

This chain connects TRBV20-1 to TRBJ1-1, with 8 bases matching TRBD1. The germline CDR1 and CDR2 sequences are DFQATT and SNEGSKA (reference sequence). CDR3 length: 13 residues. V shed 3 bases and J 10 bases; nucleotides not matched to a gene: 10. For the CDR3, the DNA is TGCAGTGCTAGTACACAGGGGGTTTCTGGAGCTTTCTTT. Translation: CSASTQGVSGAFF.

The chain joins TRBV12-3 or TRBV12-4 to TRBJ2-1; tentative D call: TRBD1 (6 bases). Trimming shortened V by 4 bases and J by 7 bases, and 8 bases separated the two germline ends. CDR3 size: 12 residues. The CDR3 nucleotides read TGTGCCAGCAGTTCTACAGGGAATGAGCAGTTCTTC. Its translation: CASSSTGNEQFF.

V is TRBV30 and J is TRBJ1-6, with a tentative D call TRBD1 (5 bases). Trimming stripped 7 bases from V and 4 bases from J, with 8 bases between. Germline CDR1 and CDR2: GTSNPN and SVGIG (reference sequence). The CDR3 length is 12 residues. DNA of the CDR3: TGTGCCTCGACAGTATATAATTCACCCCTCCACTTT. Protein sequence: CASTVYNSPLHF.

The chain combines TRBV5-1 with TRBJ1-2; no firm D call. V lost 3 bases and J 1 base, leaving 10 bases between the germline ends. This CDR3 is built from 14 residues. Germline CDR1 and CDR2: SGHRS and YFSETQ. The CDR3 region is CASSYTTDNYGYTF. CDR3 nucleotide sequence: TGCGCCAGCAGCTATACGACGGATAACTATGGCTACACCTTC.

The CDR3, as DNA: TGTGCCAGCACTAGGGCAAAGCGGGAGACCCAGTACTTC. Its protein product is CASTRAKRETQYF. The chain links TRBV6-5 to TRBJ2-5; weak D call: TRBD2 (5 bases). The germline V and J ends were trimmed by 7 bases and 5 bases, with 14 bases remaining between them. CDR1 is MNHEY and CDR2 is SVGAGI in the germline V gene. The CDR3 spans 13 residues.

CDR3: CASSLETGSYAEAFF. The CDR3 nucleotides read TGTGCCAGCAGCTTAGAGACAGGGTCTTACGCTGAAGCTTTCTTT. The J gene is TRBJ1-1, the V gene TRBV11-2, with 7 bases identical to TRBD1. V shed 0 bases, J shed 6 bases, and the junction held 7 bases outside the gene matches. CDR3 length: 15 residues. The V gene's germline CDR1 is SGHAT and CDR2 FQNNGV. The variable domain in full, with the rest retrieved from reference TRBV11-2 and TRBJ1-1, is EAGVAQSPRYKIIEKRQSVAFWCNPISGHATLYWYQQILGQGPKLLIQFQNNGVVDDSQLPKDRFSAERLKGVDSTLKIQPAKLEDSAVYLCASSLETGSYAEAFFGQGTRLTVV.

The chain joins TRBV12-3 or TRBV12-4 to TRBJ1-2; no definite D call. V lost 1 base and J lost 4, with 7 bases in between. CDR3 size: 13 residues. This CDR3 is CASSLGRVYGYTF. The DNA for the CDR3 is TGTGCCAGCAGTTTAGGGCGAGTCTATGGCTACACCTTC.

The V and J genes are TRBV21-1 and TRBJ1-5; TRBD1 is the table's D call and was not checked against the DNA. TRBV21-1 is an annotated pseudogene. This CDR3 region has 23 residues. CDR3 nucleotides: TGTGCCAGCAGCAATGGGGCTCCAGGGACAGGAGGGGGCGGACCGAATAGCAATCAGCCCCAGCATTTT. It translates to CASSNGAPGTGGGGPNSNQPQHF.

In this sample, this clone turned up a few times. This sequence joins TRBV28 and TRBJ1-5; TRBD1 might be the D (6 bases). This CDR3 has 16 amino acids. Germline V CDR1 and CDR2: MDHEN, SYDVKM. V gave up 5 bases and J gave up 4 bases, with 18 bases separating them. CDR3 sequence reads: CASSLRGGGRNQPQHF. The CDR3, as DNA: TGTGCCAGCAGTCTTCGTGGGGGGGGCCGGAATCAGCCCCAGCATTTT.

The rearrangement links TRBV3-1 (or the pseudogene TRBV3-2) to TRBJ2-1; TRBD1 aligns across 9 bases. With V trimmed by 1 base and J by 6 bases, 4 bases remained unmatched. CDR3 length equals 15 residues. Germline V CDR1 and CDR2: LGHDT, YNNKEL (reference sequence). CDR3 in amino acids: CASSQAKDRGNEQFF. CDR3 in DNA: TGTGCCAGCAGCCAAGCCAAGGACAGGGGCAATGAGCAGTTCTTC.

The V and J genes are TRBV18 and TRBJ1-5; unclear D gene. The CDR3 covers 19 residues. Trimming took off 1 base at V and 0 bases at J, with 19 bases between the two ends. Germline-derived CDR1 and CDR2 are KGHSH and LQKENI. In DNA form, the CDR3 reads TGTGCCAGCTCACCACTAAGAGTAAAGGACGGTGATAGCAATCAGCCCCAGCATTTT. Residues: CASSPLRVKDGDSNQPQHF.

V is TRBV28 and J is TRBJ2-3; D may match TRBD1 or TRBD2 (6 bases each). The germline V and J ends were trimmed by 5 bases and 5 bases, with 20 bases remaining between them. This CDR3 is built from 16 residues. Germline V gene lookup returns CDR1 MDHEN and CDR2 SYDVKM. As DNA, the CDR3 is TGTGCCAGCAGTAACCCTGGGGGGCCTCCGGGAGATACGCAGTATTTT. Protein: CASSNPGGPPGDTQYF.

J is TRBJ2-6 and V is TRBV12-3 or TRBV12-4; the D is unclear. V lost 2 bases, J lost 4 bases, and 3 bases lay in between. CDR3 size: 13 residues. The CDR3 protein is CASSLLGANVLTF. The CDR3 nucleotides read TGTGCCAGCAGTTTACTCGGGGCCAACGTCCTGACTTTC.

V usage is TRBV5-8 and J usage is TRBJ1-6, with unresolved D. V dropped 4 bases and J dropped 9 bases, with 11 bases sitting between them. The length of the CDR3 is 13 residues. Germline assignment: CDR1 SGHTS and CDR2 YDEGEE. CDR3 nucleotide sequence: TGTGCCAGCAGCAAGGTCGAAGGTTCACCCCTCCACTTT. Translating it yields CASSKVEGSPLHF. Full variable domain (outside the CDR3, taken from reference TRBV5-8 and TRBJ1-6): EAGVTQSPTHLIKTRGQQATLRCSPISGHTSVYWYQQALGLGLQFLLWYDEGEERNRGNFPPRFSGRQFPNYSSELNVNALELEDSALYLCASSKVEGSPLHFGNGTRLTVT.

This clone came up a few times. The rearrangement links TRBV19 to TRBJ1-6; D is perhaps TRBD1 (5 bases). The CDR3 contains 13 residues. The germline gives CDR1 LNHDA, CDR2 SQIVND (reference sequence). V lost 5 bases, J lost 4 bases, and 6 bases lay in between. The CDR3 is CASSGGYNSPLHF. As DNA, the CDR3 is TGTGCCAGTAGTGGGGGATATAATTCACCCCTCCACTTT.

V and J are TRBV14 and TRBJ1-1; D is uncertain. The germline gives CDR1 SGHDN, CDR2 FVKESK. CDR3 size: 13 residues. The ends were cut back, 1 base at V and 5 bases at J, with 8 bases in the middle. The CDR3 nucleotides read TGTGCCAGCAGCCAAGCCGTCTTGACTGAAGCTTTCTTT. Residues: CASSQAVLTEAFF.

This chain connects TRBV1 to TRBJ2-5. TRBV1 is an annotated pseudogene. This CDR3 is built from 14 residues. In DNA form, the CDR3 reads TGCACCAGCAGCCAAGAAAAAATCCAAGAGACCCAGTACTTC. Translating gives CTSSQEKIQETQYF.

The chain combines TRBV9 with TRBJ1-2; D remains unclear. Germline values: CDR1 SGDLS, CDR2 YYNGEE. There are 8 residues in the CDR3. Deletions cut 5 bases from V and 10 bases from J, with 3 bases between. CDR3 DNA: TGTGCCAGCAGGAACTACACCTTC. Protein product: CASRNYTF.

In its sample, this clone was seen once. V usage is TRBV4-1 and J usage is TRBJ1-4; D is perhaps TRBD1 (6 bases). Between the trimmed V and J ends, which lost 1 base and 7 bases, there was a span of 13 bases. The length of the CDR3 is 15 residues. Germline V gene data show CDR1 as MGHRA and CDR2 as YSYEKL. The CDR3 DNA is TGCGCCAGCAGCCAAGCGACAGGCAATCTTGAAAAACTGTTTTTT. It encodes CASSQATGNLEKLFF.

This sequence joins TRBV6-5 and TRBJ1-6; D possibly corresponds to TRBD1 (5 bases). Trimming took 10 bases from V and 9 from J, leaving 22 bases between them. CDR1 and CDR2 (germline): MNHEY, SVGAGI. This CDR3 has 15 amino acids. CDR3 loop: CATRAQRGAGSPLHF. In DNA, the CDR3 is TGTGCCACTAGGGCCCAAAGAGGGGCTGGTTCACCCCTCCACTTT.

This chain joins TRBV28 and TRBJ2-7; D gene unclear. Per germline, CDR1 MDHEN and CDR2 SYDVKM. V was clipped by 5 bases and J by 3 bases, with 14 bases between them. The CDR3 is 14 amino acids. CDR3 protein: CASSPQYSFYEQYV. The CDR3 nucleotides read TGTGCCAGCAGTCCCCAGTACAGCTTCTACGAGCAGTACGTC.